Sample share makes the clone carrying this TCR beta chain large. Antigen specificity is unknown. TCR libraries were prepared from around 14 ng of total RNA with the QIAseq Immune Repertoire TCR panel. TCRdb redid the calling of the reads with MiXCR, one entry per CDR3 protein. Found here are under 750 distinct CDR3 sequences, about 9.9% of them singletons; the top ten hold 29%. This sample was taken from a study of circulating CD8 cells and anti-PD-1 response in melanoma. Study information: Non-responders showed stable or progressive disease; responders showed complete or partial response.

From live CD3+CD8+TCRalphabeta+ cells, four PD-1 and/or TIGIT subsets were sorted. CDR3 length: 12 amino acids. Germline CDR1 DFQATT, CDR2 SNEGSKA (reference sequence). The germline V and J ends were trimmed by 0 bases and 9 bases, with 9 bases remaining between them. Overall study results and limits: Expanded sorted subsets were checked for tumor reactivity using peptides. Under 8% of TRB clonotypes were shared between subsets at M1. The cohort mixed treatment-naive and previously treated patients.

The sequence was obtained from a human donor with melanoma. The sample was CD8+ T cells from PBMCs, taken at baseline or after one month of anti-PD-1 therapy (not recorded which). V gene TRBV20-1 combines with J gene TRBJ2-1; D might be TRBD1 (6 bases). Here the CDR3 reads CSAREGGTEQFF. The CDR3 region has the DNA TGCAGTGCTAGAGAAGGGGGAACTGAGCAGTTCTTC.